This entry features one T cell receptor beta chain sequence. Its antigen is not identified. These data originate in a study of CD8 T cells in ankylosing spondylitis. Study results and limitations: Disease-linked clones were reportedly significantly enriched in matched ankylosing spondylitis synovial fluid.

MiXCR was run by TCRdb on the 5' RACE reads, yielding one entry per CDR3 protein. The sample consists of under 300,000 distinct CDR3 sequences, roughly 10% of them appearing once. The germline gives CDR1 MDHEN, CDR2 SYDVKM. The CDR3 has 13 residues. Trimming removed 6 bases from V and 2 bases from J, with 10 bases in between. Source material: blood, either unsorted or a sorted T cell fraction (not recorded which). The origin of this receptor is a male donor with ankylosing spondylitis or in good health (not recorded which). This rearrangement joins TRBV28 to TRBJ2-5; no definite D call. The CDR3 DNA reads TGTGCCAGCAGGGGTAGTCCGCAAGAGACCCAGTACTTC. Translated, it gives CASRGSPQETQYF.